What follows are 22 T cell receptor beta chains derived from one specimen sequenced in a study of beta chain features in type 1 diabetes. Expressed TCRB transcripts were sequenced because the isolated RNA had all been reverse transcribed beforehand. The table came from immunoSEQ multiplex PCR; TCRdb's copy has only in-frame clones and leaves some out. Here the sample spans under 400,000 clones, approximately 12% being singletons. Sequencing used naive CD4+ T cells from blood. The receptors stem from a man between 18 and 35 years old in good health.

A few counts support this clone. V gene TRBV7-9 combines with J gene TRBJ2-7; the D gene is possibly TRBD1 (6 bases). CDR3 length: 16 residues. Germline CDR1 SEHNR, CDR2 FQNEAQ (reference sequence). The V and J ends lost 3 bases and 0 bases respectively, with 15 bases between them. The CDR3 DNA is TGTGCCAGCAGCTTGGACCGGGACATCTCCTCCTACGAGCAGTACTTC. This encodes CASSLDRDISSYEQYF.

The J gene is TRBJ2-5, the V gene TRBV6-5, with 7 bases matching TRBD1. This CDR3 has 14 residues. Germline CDR1 reads MNHEY; CDR2 reads SVGAGI. V shed 9 bases, J shed 5 bases, and the junction held 12 bases outside the gene matches. The CDR3 sequence is CASSPGQRRETQYF. The CDR3 coding sequence is TGTGCCAGTAGTCCGGGACAGAGGAGGGAGACCCAGTACTTC.

The chain couples TRBV30 to TRBJ2-5; 11 bases match TRBD2. In germline, CDR1 is GTSNPN, CDR2 SVGIG (reference sequence). This CDR3 contains 16 residues. V lost 5 bases, J lost 2 bases, and 10 bases stayed unmatched. CDR3 protein: CAWVSASGGTQETQYF. The CDR3 region has the DNA TGTGCCTGGGTGTCGGCTAGCGGGGGGACACAAGAGACCCAGTACTTC.

This clone was counted between two and nine times. This chain uses TRBV30 with TRBJ2-3; tentative D call: TRBD2 (5 bases). The germline gives CDR1 GTSNPN, CDR2 SVGIG (reference sequence). V lost 1 base, J lost 2 bases, and 19 bases lay in between. CDR3 size: 17 residues. CDR3 sequence: CAWSDLDGGYYTDTQYF. CDR3 bases: TGTGCCTGGAGTGACTTGGACGGAGGCTACTACACAGATACGCAGTATTTT. Together with reference TRBV30 and TRBJ2-3, the CDR3 gives the full variable domain: SQTIHQWPATLVQPVGSPLSLECTVEGTSNPNLYWYRQAAGRGLQLLFYSVGIGQISSEVPQNLSASRPQDRQFILSSKKLLLSDSGFYLCAWSDLDGGYYTDTQYFGPGTRLTVL.

This clone was recorded a few times. This rearrangement joins TRBV7-9 to TRBJ2-1; TRBD1 matches at 12 bases. This CDR3 region has 16 residues. Germline CDR1 SEHNR, CDR2 FQNEAQ (reference sequence). After removal of 4 bases from V and 6 bases from J, the junction contained 7 bases not matched to a gene. CDR3 sequence reads: CASSYRGTGGRNEQFF. The CDR3 nucleotides are TGTGCCAGCAGCTACCGCGGGACAGGGGGCCGCAATGAGCAGTTCTTC.

V usage is TRBV7-2 and J usage is TRBJ2-5; the match to TRBD2 covers 7 bases. Germline V lookup: CDR1 SGHTA, CDR2 FQGNSA. CDR3 size: 15 residues. Trimming cost V 5 bases and J 2 bases; bases outside gene matches: 8. The CDR3 here is CASSPDGREQETQYF. DNA for the CDR3: TGTGCCAGCAGCCCTGATGGGCGGGAGCAAGAGACCCAGTACTTC.

The J gene is TRBJ2-5, the V gene TRBV2; D gene unclear. Germline V gene lookup returns CDR1 SNHLY and CDR2 FYNNEI. The V end was cut by 6 bases, the J end by 2 bases, with 13 bases between. The CDR3 extends over 14 amino acids. This CDR3 is CASRGWAEQETQYF. The CDR3 DNA reads as TGTGCCAGCAGAGGTTGGGCAGAACAAGAGACCCAGTACTTC. Complete variable domain (other parts from reference TRBV2 and TRBJ2-5): EPEVTQTPSHQVTQMGQEVILRCVPISNHLYFYWYRQILGQKVEFLVSFYNNEISEKSEIFDDQFSVERPDGSNFTLKIRSTKLEDSAMYFCASRGWAEQETQYFGPGTRLLVL.

This sequence joins TRBV6-5 and TRBJ2-7; TRBD1 agrees at 7 bases. The ends lost 6 bases at V and 2 bases at J; junction bases unmatched: 10. The length of the CDR3 is 15 residues. Germline CDR1 MNHEY, CDR2 SVGAGI. The CDR3 bases are TGTGCCAGCAGCCGGGACAGAGACCATCCCTACGAGCAGTACTTC. This encodes CASSRDRDHPYEQYF.

This clone has more than one count but fewer than ten. The rearrangement uses TRBV13 and TRBJ2-5, with D tentatively TRBD1 (6 bases). This CDR3 has 14 residues. Trimming removed 5 bases at V and 5 bases at J, with 15 bases between. The V gene's germline CDR1 is PRHDT and CDR2 FYEKMQ (reference sequence). CDR3 amino acids: CASSLRGIEETQYF. The CDR3 nucleotides read TGTGCCAGCAGCCTAAGGGGGATCGAGGAGACCCAGTACTTC.

The chain combines TRBV10-3 with TRBJ2-5, with 9 bases fitting TRBD1. Trimming at V came to 2 bases and at J to 5 bases, leaving 6 bases not matched to a gene. The CDR3 contains 15 residues. Germline V gene sequence: CDR1 ENHRY, CDR2 SYGVKD. This CDR3 reads CAISEPGQGLETQYF. CDR3 sequence (DNA): TGTGCCATCAGTGAGCCGGGACAGGGTCTCGAGACCCAGTACTTC.

V is TRBV7-2 and J is TRBJ2-1; D ambiguous. V was shortened by 6 bases and J by 10 bases, with 10 bases between the two germline ends. CDR1 and CDR2 from the germline V gene are SGHTA and FQGNSA. The CDR3 sequence is 11 residues long. The CDR3 bases are TGTGCCAGCAGATCGATGGAGGAGCAGTTCTTC. Its protein is CASRSMEEQFF.

The V call is TRBV16, the J call TRBJ1-2, with 10 bases that match TRBD1. V lost 1 base and J lost 8; bases outside the gene matches: 7. The germline CDR1 and CDR2 sequences are KGHSY and FQNENV. The CDR3 has 15 residues. CDR3 DNA: TGTGCCAGCAGCCAATTGGACAGGGGGTCAGAAGGCTACACCTTC. Protein product: CASSQLDRGSEGYTF.

This chain joins TRBV5-1 and TRBJ1-1; 8 positions match TRBD1. V dropped 4 bases and J dropped 1; count of bases not matched to a gene: 6. The length of the CDR3 is 15 residues. Germline CDR1 reads SGHRS; CDR2 reads YFSETQ. This CDR3 is CASSPTGQGNTEAFF. The CDR3 DNA sequence: TGCGCCAGCAGCCCCACTGGACAGGGGAACACTGAAGCTTTCTTT.

This clone was observed a few times. The rearrangement uses TRBV6-1 and TRBJ1-1, with D possibly being TRBD1 (5 bases). Germline V gene sequence: CDR1 MNHNS, CDR2 SASEGT. V was trimmed by 2 bases and J by 12 bases, leaving 16 bases between them. The CDR3 totals 13 residues. CDR3: CASSESGGFQTFF. The CDR3 DNA is TGTGCCAGCAGTGAATCGGGGGGATTTCAGACTTTCTTT.

This clone has more than one count but fewer than ten. This sequence joins TRBV7-2 and TRBJ1-2; 9 bases align to TRBD1. The junction had 8 bases not matched to a gene; V was cut back by 5 bases and J by 4 bases. The V gene's germline CDR1 is SGHTA and CDR2 FQGNSA. This CDR3 is built from 15 residues. CDR3 sequence reads: CASSPGDRAPYGYTF. In DNA, the CDR3 is TGTGCCAGCAGCCCGGGGGACAGGGCCCCCTATGGCTACACCTTC.

This clone has only a few counts. The chain combines TRBV10-3 with TRBJ2-7; 8 bases match TRBD1. Germline CDR1 and CDR2: ENHRY and SYGVKD. The CDR3 is 14 residues long. The V and J ends lost 5 bases and 3 bases, in that order; junction bases with no gene match: 6. CDR3 region: CAISPGTGVYEQYF. DNA for the CDR3: TGTGCCATCAGTCCGGGGACAGGAGTCTACGAGCAGTACTTC.

This clone was counted between two and nine times. V and J are TRBV6-6 and TRBJ1-5; TRBD1 matches 8 bases. Germline trimming cut 6 bases from V and 0 bases from J; bases unmatched to any gene: 4. CDR1 is MNHNY and CDR2 is SVGAGI in the germline V gene (reference sequence). This CDR3 has 15 residues. CDR3 bases: TGTGCCAGCAGCCTCAGGGGGCTTAGCAATCAGCCCCAGCATTTT. Its translation is CASSLRGLSNQPQHF.

This clone was seen more than once but under ten times. The chain links TRBV4-2 to TRBJ2-6; perhaps TRBD1 as D (5 bases). From germline, CDR1 is LGHNA and CDR2 YNFKEQ. The V end was cut by 6 bases, the J end by 0 bases, with 9 bases between. There are 15 residues in the CDR3. DNA for the CDR3: TGTGCCAGCAGTTCAGGGTTCTCTGGGGCCAACGTCCTGACTTTC. It yields the protein CASSSGFSGANVLTF.

This clone was counted a few times. The V gene is TRBV6-5, the J gene TRBJ2-7; D possibly corresponds to TRBD1 (5 bases). V lost 0 bases and J 6 bases, leaving 9 bases between the germline ends. The germline V gene has CDR1 MNHEY and CDR2 SVGAGI. The CDR3 covers 13 residues. The CDR3 DNA follows: TGTGCCAGCAGTTACTCGATCAGGGCCGAGCAGTACTTC. Translated: CASSYSIRAEQYF.

Only a few counts were recorded for this clone. This chain joins TRBV11-2 and TRBJ1-1, with TRBD1 matching over 10 bases. The germline CDR1 and CDR2 sequences are SGHAT and FQNNGV. The CDR3 consists of 13 residues. The V gene end was trimmed by 5 bases and the J gene end by 7 bases; junction bases not matched to a gene: 4. The CDR3 DNA follows: TGTGCCAGCAGCCTGGGACAGGGGCTTGAAGCTTTCTTT. Residues: CASSLGQGLEAFF.

This clone was seen only a few times. The chain combines TRBV9 with TRBJ2-7, with D perhaps TRBD1 (5 bases). This CDR3 contains 15 residues. V was trimmed by 0 bases and J by 4 bases, leaving 14 bases between them. CDR1 is SGDLS and CDR2 is YYNGEE in the germline V gene. The DNA for the CDR3 is TGTGCCAGCAGCGTAGGCCTTCAGGGTATTTACGAGCAGTACTTC. This translates into CASSVGLQGIYEQYF.

This clone was detected only a few times. The CDR3 nucleotides are TGTGCCAGCAGCTTGTCTCGCACTGAAGCTTTCTTT. Protein: CASSLSRTEAFF. This chain uses TRBV11-2 with TRBJ1-1; D is uncertain. The germline V gene has CDR1 SGHAT and CDR2 FQNNGV. Trimming stripped 3 bases from V and 4 bases from J, with 6 bases between. The CDR3 totals 12 residues.